The next 28 T cell receptor beta chains were all read from a single sample in a study of human thymus T cells. Thymus tissue for the work was resected from patients undergoing corrective heart surgery. Sequencing was performed with immunoSEQ multiplex PCR; in TCRdb, only in-frame clones are kept and a portion is missing. The sample consists of about 78,000 clones, nearly 98% of them appearing once. The sample taken for sequencing was thymus tissue. All receptors come from a boy in the first two years of life with a congenital heart defect but otherwise immunologically healthy.

The genes are TRBV4-2 and TRBJ2-7; D assignment may be TRBD1 or TRBD2 (5 bases each). With 9 bases removed from V and 1 base from J, the gap between germline ends came to 22 bases. The CDR3 loop spans 16 amino acids. Germline CDR1 and CDR2: LGHNA and YNFKEQ. The CDR3 region is CASSTTGTTQSYEQYF. DNA for the CDR3: TGTGCCAGTTCTACCACCGGGACGACACAATCCTACGAGCAGTACTTC.

The V call is TRBV29-1, the J call TRBJ2-1; a possible D gene is TRBD1 (5 bases). V was pared by 2 bases and J by 9 bases, with 14 bases between. This CDR3 comprises 13 residues. Germline CDR1 is SQVTM and CDR2 is ANQGSEA. In nucleotides, the CDR3 is TGCAGCGTTGAAAGGCAGGGTTGTGGTGAGCAGTTCTTC. Amino acids: CSVERQGCGEQFF.

The gene calls are TRBV7-8 and TRBJ2-7, with 7 bases lining up with TRBD2. Unmatched junction bases numbered 12, after V lost 1 base and J lost 0 bases. CDR3 length: 18 amino acids. The V gene's germline CDR1 is SGHVS and CDR2 FQNEAQ. This CDR3 reads CASSLDFYSTSASYEQYF. The CDR3, as DNA: TGTGCCAGCAGCTTAGACTTCTACTCTACTAGCGCCTCCTACGAGCAGTACTTC.

The chain couples TRBV27 to TRBJ1-4; perhaps TRBD1 as D (5 bases). Trimming stripped 5 bases from V and 5 bases from J, with 27 bases between. CDR1 and CDR2 (germline): MNHEY, SMNVEV (reference sequence). The CDR3 sequence is 19 residues long. CDR3 DNA sequence: TGTGCCAGCAGTCTAAATCATAAACCAGCCGGGACCCGGAATGAAAAACTGTTTTTT. This sequence encodes CASSLNHKPAGTRNEKLFF.

This chain connects TRBV14 to TRBJ1-1; D call uncertain. Trimming took 1 base from V and 0 from J, leaving 9 bases between them. Germline CDR1 and CDR2: SGHDN and FVKESK. The CDR3 is made up of 15 amino acids. The DNA of the CDR3 is TGTGCCAGCAGCCAAGGGCCAGAGATGAACACTGAAGCTTTCTTT. Translated: CASSQGPEMNTEAFF.

For the CDR3, the DNA is TGTGCCAGCAGCTCGAGGGACAGGGGGCCCGCAGATACGCAGTATTTT. Its translation: CASSSRDRGPADTQYF. The chain recombines TRBV5-6 with TRBJ2-3, with TRBD1 identical over 12 bases. The CDR3 contains 16 residues. V was pared by 3 bases and J by 4 bases, with 6 bases of the junction left unmatched. Germline CDR1 reads SGHDT; CDR2 reads YYEEEE.

The chain links TRBV10-1 to TRBJ2-7; D is perhaps TRBD1 or TRBD2 (5 bases each). The V gene's germline CDR1 is WNHNN and CDR2 SYGVQD (reference sequence). The ends were cut back, 3 bases at V and 4 bases at J, with 16 bases in the middle. This CDR3 is 15 amino acids long. The CDR3 coding sequence is TGCGCCAGCAGTGAACTTATGGGACGGACTTACGAGCAGTACTTC. Translation: CASSELMGRTYEQYF.

The chain links TRBV28 to TRBJ2-3, with 7 bases matching TRBD1. Germline loops: CDR1 MDHEN, CDR2 SYDVKM. The ends lost 2 bases at V and 2 bases at J; junction bases unmatched: 4. The CDR3 spans 15 residues. Here the CDR3 DNA reads TGTGCCAGCAGTTTAAGGGGACAGCCCACAGATACGCAGTATTTT. It codes for CASSLRGQPTDTQYF. The entire variable domain, with the rest obtained from reference TRBV28 and TRBJ2-3, is as follows: DVKVTQSSRYLVKRTGEKVFLECVQDMDHENMFWYRQDPGLGLRLIYFSYDVKMKEKGDIPEGYSVSREKKERFSLILESASTNQTSMYLCASSLRGQPTDTQYFGPGTRLTVL.

This rearrangement joins TRBV25-1 to TRBJ2-7; unclear D gene. The CDR3 contains 14 residues. With 3 bases removed from V and 3 bases from J, the gap between germline ends came to 12 bases. Per the germline V gene, CDR1 is MGHDK and CDR2 is SYGVNS. CDR3: CASSERKPIYEQYF. The CDR3 nucleotides are TGTGCCAGCAGTGAGAGAAAACCGATCTACGAGCAGTACTTC.

The chain couples TRBV11-1 to TRBJ2-3; D not resolved. Per the germline V gene, CDR1 is SGHAT and CDR2 is FQDESV (reference sequence). Trimming cost V 1 base and J 6 bases, with 20 bases left between them. This CDR3 region has 17 residues. CDR3 nucleotide sequence: TGTGCCAGCAGCTTAGAACGTCTTCGGGTAACAGCGGATACGCAGTATTTT. Encoded protein: CASSLERLRVTADTQYF.

The gene calls are TRBV29-1 and TRBJ2-2; TRBD2 might be the D (6 bases). CDR1 and CDR2 (germline): SQVTM, ANQGSEA. The V end was cut by 7 bases, the J end by 5 bases, with 14 bases between. This CDR3 has 13 amino acids. The CDR3 nucleotides are TGCAGCGCCCGGGACTCCAAGACCGGGGAGCTGTTTTTT. Translation gives CSARDSKTGELFF.

V usage is TRBV28 and J usage is TRBJ2-7, with no clear D. This CDR3 region has 14 residues. Per germline, CDR1 MDHEN and CDR2 SYDVKM. V was trimmed by 7 bases and J by 0 bases, leaving 13 bases between them. Here the CDR3 DNA reads TGTGCCAGCAAAAGGGCCAGAAGCTCCTACGAGCAGTACTTC. Protein: CASKRARSSYEQYF.

The chain recombines TRBV4-1 with TRBJ2-3; the match to TRBD2 covers 12 bases. The V segment lost 4 bases and the J segment 7 bases; nucleotides outside the gene matches: 6. The germline V gene has CDR1 MGHRA and CDR2 YSYEKL. The CDR3 is 15 residues long. CDR3: CASSPGLAGSNTQYF. In DNA, the CDR3 is TGCGCCAGCAGCCCCGGACTAGCGGGAAGCAATACGCAGTATTTT.

CDR3 protein: CASRPYRDYGETQYF. Here the CDR3 DNA reads TGTGCCAGCAGGCCGTATCGGGACTATGGCGAGACCCAGTACTTC. The rearrangement links TRBV6-5 to TRBJ2-5; 7 bases line up with TRBD2. The CDR3 runs 15 residues. Germline V gene data show CDR1 as MNHEY and CDR2 as SVGAGI. V was pared by 6 bases and J by 5 bases, with 12 bases of the junction left unmatched.

The chain couples TRBV30 to TRBJ2-1; 16 nucleotides line up with TRBD2. The CDR3 runs to 20 residues. The J segment lost 4 bases and the V segment lost 1 base, leaving 13 bases of the junction unmatched. Germline CDR1 is GTSNPN and CDR2 is SVGIG (reference sequence). CDR3 in amino acids: CAWSDSGTSGGAGKYNEQFF. As DNA, the CDR3 is TGTGCCTGGAGTGATTCTGGGACTAGCGGGGGGGCCGGGAAGTACAATGAGCAGTTCTTC.

The rearrangement links TRBV18 to TRBJ2-2; the match to TRBD1 covers 7 bases. The germline CDR1 and CDR2 sequences are KGHSH and LQKENI. The V gene end was trimmed by 3 bases and the J gene end by 1 base; junction bases not matched to a gene: 5. The CDR3 is 16 amino acids. The DNA of the CDR3 is TGTGCCAGCTCACCGTCCGGGACAGAGAACACCGGGGAGCTGTTTTTT. It yields the protein CASSPSGTENTGELFF.

CDR3 loop: CASGPGTGHEKLFF. The CDR3 bases are TGTGCTAGTGGCCCCGGGACAGGGCACGAAAAACTGTTTTTT. V usage is TRBV12-5 and J usage is TRBJ1-4; 9 nucleotides align to TRBD1. The CDR3 runs 14 residues. Germline lookup yields CDR1 LGHNT and CDR2 FRNRAP. Trimming removed 6 bases from V and 8 bases from J; junction bases left unmatched: 7.

This sequence joins TRBV15 and TRBJ1-5; possibly TRBD1 for D (6 bases). V was shortened by 1 base and J by 2 bases, with 21 bases between the two germline ends. Germline CDR1 is LNHNV and CDR2 is YYDKDF (reference sequence). This CDR3 region has 19 residues. The CDR3 nucleotides read TGTGCCACCAGCAGAGGGGGGGCAGGGAGATATAACGGCAATCAGCCCCAGCATTTT. Residues: CATSRGGAGRYNGNQPQHF. The entire variable domain, with the rest obtained from reference TRBV15 and TRBJ1-5, is as follows: DAMVIQNPRYQVTQFGKPVTLSCSQTLNHNVMYWYQQKSSQAPKLLFHYYDKDFNNEADTPDNFQSRRPNTSFCFLDIRSPGLGDTAMYLCATSRGGAGRYNGNQPQHFGDGTRLSIL.

The genes are TRBV28 and TRBJ1-5; D possibly corresponds to TRBD1 (6 bases). The CDR3 is 15 amino acids. Germline assignment: CDR1 MDHEN and CDR2 SYDVKM. V lost 2 bases and J 4 bases, leaving 12 bases between the germline ends. The CDR3: CASSLPGHGNQPQHF. CDR3 coding DNA: TGTGCCAGCAGTTTACCGGGACATGGGAATCAGCCCCAGCATTTT.

The genes are TRBV5-1 and TRBJ2-3, with no clear D. Trimming removed 0 bases at V and 1 base at J, with 15 bases between. The CDR3 length is 17 residues. From germline, CDR1 is SGHRS and CDR2 YFSETQ. CDR3 sequence (DNA): TGCGCCAGCAGCTTGGCCCGGACCGCTATCGGCACAGATACGCAGTATTTT. This translates into CASSLARTAIGTDTQYF.

This sequence joins TRBV6-5 and TRBJ2-3; D tentatively fits TRBD1 or TRBD2 (5 bases each). The CDR3 is made up of 15 amino acids. V was cut by 2 bases and J by 3 bases, with 12 bases left in between. The germline V gene has CDR1 MNHEY and CDR2 SVGAGI. CDR3 coding DNA: TGTGCCAGCAGTTACCCGACAGAGGGGACAGATACGCAGTATTTT. Protein: CASSYPTEGTDTQYF.

The chain joins TRBV4-1 to TRBJ2-1, with no clear D. V was trimmed by 0 bases and J by 0 bases, leaving 9 bases between them. Per the germline V gene, CDR1 is MGHRA and CDR2 is YSYEKL. The CDR3 runs to 16 residues. The CDR3 bases are TGCGCCAGCAGCCAAGACTGGAACCGCTCCTACAATGAGCAGTTCTTC. Its translation is CASSQDWNRSYNEQFF.

J is TRBJ1-2 and V is TRBV11-2, with D hard to call. In germline, CDR1 is SGHAT, CDR2 FQNNGV. The CDR3 is 13 amino acids. Trimming left V 5 bases short and J 2 bases short, with 9 bases between. The CDR3 region is CASSRQSNYGYTF. CDR3 DNA sequence: TGTGCCAGCAGCAGGCAGTCGAACTATGGCTACACCTTC.

V and J are TRBV9 and TRBJ1-5; 12 bases align to TRBD1. Trimming took 5 bases from V and 2 from J; bases not matched to a gene: 11. The CDR3 covers 18 residues. Germline V CDR1 and CDR2: SGDLS, YYNGEE. CDR3: CASSSGTGGSLGNQPQHF. The CDR3 DNA reads TGTGCCAGCAGTTCCGGGACAGGGGGCTCGTTAGGCAATCAGCCCCAGCATTTT.

The chain uses TRBV6-1 and TRBJ2-5; possibly TRBD1 or TRBD2 for D (7 bases each). Trimming took 7 bases from V and 0 from J, leaving 15 bases between them. CDR1 is MNHNS, CDR2 SASEGT, per germline. CDR3 length: 15 residues. The CDR3 nucleotides read TGTGCCAGCATGGTGGCAGGGGGGGACCAAGAGACCCAGTACTTC. Its protein is CASMVAGGDQETQYF.

The chain combines TRBV7-9 with TRBJ2-5; 10 positions match TRBD2. This CDR3 comprises 16 residues. The V and J ends lost 1 base and 4 bases, in that order; junction bases with no gene match: 6. CDR1 and CDR2 (germline): SEHNR, FQNEAQ (reference sequence). Written as DNA, the CDR3 is TGTGCCAGCAGCTTAGGCACTAGCGGGGTGGGAGAGACCCAGTACTTC. Translated, it gives CASSLGTSGVGETQYF.

The rearrangement joins TRBV4-2 to TRBJ1-1, with no clear D. V was trimmed by 7 bases and J by 1 base, leaving 22 bases between them. The CDR3 is 17 amino acids. Per the germline V gene, CDR1 is LGHNA and CDR2 is YNFKEQ. In nucleotides, the CDR3 is TGTGCCAGCACCCTCCATAGGGCCTATTGCGGGAACACTGAAGCTTTCTTT. Translated: CASTLHRAYCGNTEAFF.

This rearrangement joins TRBV6-5 to TRBJ2-5, with 8 bases that match TRBD2. The J call is in doubt because the DNA end fits TRBJ2-7 better. The V gene's germline CDR1 is MNHEY and CDR2 SVGAGI. CDR3 length: 13 residues. DNA of the CDR3: TGTGCCAGCAGGGCGGGGGGTATAAACGAGCAGTACTTC. It translates to CASRAGGINEQYF.